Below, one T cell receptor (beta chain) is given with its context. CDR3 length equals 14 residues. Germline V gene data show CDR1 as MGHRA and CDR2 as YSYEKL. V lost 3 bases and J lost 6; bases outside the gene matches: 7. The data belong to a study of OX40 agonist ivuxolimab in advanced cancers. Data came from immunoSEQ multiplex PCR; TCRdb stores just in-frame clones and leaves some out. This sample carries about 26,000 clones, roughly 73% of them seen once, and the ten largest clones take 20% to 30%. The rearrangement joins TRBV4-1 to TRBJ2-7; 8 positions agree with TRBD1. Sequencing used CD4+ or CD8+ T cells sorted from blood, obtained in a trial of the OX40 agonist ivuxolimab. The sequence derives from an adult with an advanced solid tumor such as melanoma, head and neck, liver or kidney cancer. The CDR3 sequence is CASSHGQGSLEQYF. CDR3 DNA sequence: TGCGCCAGCAGCCACGGACAGGGTTCCCTCGAGCAGTACTTC.